This TCR beta chain was recorded in a study of T cell clonality in common variable immunodeficiency. Whole-study findings and limits: Common variable immunodeficiency TCR beta sequences reportedly had fewer deletions and N-nucleotide insertions. Compared with controls, CVID subjects had fewer shared TCRbeta clones. Patient heterogeneity in the CVID cohort limited correlations between repertoire features and clinical complications.

The CDR3 runs to 14 residues. CDR1 and CDR2 (germline): SGHRS, YFSETQ. Between the trimmed V and J ends, which lost 5 bases and 1 base, there was a span of 12 bases. The sample holds a few counts of this clone. Its target is not known. With the read ending 3 residues before the CDR3 end, the germline J gene is used to fill in that end. Patients and controls were mostly of Caucasian heritage. Assay used: immunoSEQ multiplex PCR; TCRdb lists only in-frame clones, some missing. This table holds tens of thousands of clones with no singletons; the top ten claim 1.7%. The sequencing input was peripheral blood mononuclear cells. This chain links TRBV5-1 with TRBJ1-1; D perhaps matches TRBD1 (6 bases). This TCR came from a person between 18 and 75 years old in good health. The chain's CDR3 is CASRGAQTNTEAFF. CDR3 DNA, as far as it was read: TGCGCCAGCAGGGGGGCGCAAACGAACACTGAA.